This record looks at one T cell receptor beta chain sequence and its context. Antigen specificity is unknown. This entry comes from a study of CD8 T cells in Susac syndrome. About the study: Eight or nine of the sequenced Susac syndrome patients were in remission, and six had active disease.

Notes on the study in general: CD4+ T cell repertoires in Susac syndrome lacked clonal expansion.

This CDR3 has 13 residues. CDR1 is MNHEY and CDR2 is SVGAGI in the germline V gene. V lost 6 bases to trimming and J lost 3 bases, with 11 bases between them. When the RNA was reverse transcribed, random hexamers were used with an input of about 0.5 to 1 ug. The method of amplification for TCR beta CDR3 was immunoSEQ multiplex PCR, covering 54 Vbeta and 13 Jbeta. Via MiXCR, TCRdb re-called the immunoSEQ multiplex PCR reads, giving one row per CDR3 protein. This sample has more than 85,000 distinct CDR3 sequences, with 90% to 95% found just once. The V and J genes are TRBV6-5 and TRBJ1-1; D gene unclear. Sequencing was performed on CD4+ T cells from PBMCs. The source of this sequence is a human donor with Susac syndrome. CDR3 DNA sequence: TGTGCCAGCAGGCGTGGTTGGGACACTGAAGCTTTCTTT. Amino acids: CASRRGWDTEAFF.